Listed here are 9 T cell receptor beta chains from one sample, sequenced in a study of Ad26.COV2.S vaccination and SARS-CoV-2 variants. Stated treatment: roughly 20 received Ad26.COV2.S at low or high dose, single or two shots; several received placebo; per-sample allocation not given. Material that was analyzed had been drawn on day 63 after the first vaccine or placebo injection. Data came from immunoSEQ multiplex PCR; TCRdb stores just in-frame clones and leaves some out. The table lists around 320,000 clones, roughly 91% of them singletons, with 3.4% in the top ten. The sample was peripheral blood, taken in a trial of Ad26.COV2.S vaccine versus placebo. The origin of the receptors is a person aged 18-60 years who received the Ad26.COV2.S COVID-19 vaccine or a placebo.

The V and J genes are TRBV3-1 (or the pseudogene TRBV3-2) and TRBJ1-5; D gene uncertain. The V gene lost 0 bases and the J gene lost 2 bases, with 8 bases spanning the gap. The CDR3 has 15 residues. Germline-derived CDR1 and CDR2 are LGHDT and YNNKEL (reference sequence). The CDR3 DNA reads TGTGCCAGCAGCCAAGATATCCAGGGCAATCAGCCCCAGCATTTT. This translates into CASSQDIQGNQPQHF.

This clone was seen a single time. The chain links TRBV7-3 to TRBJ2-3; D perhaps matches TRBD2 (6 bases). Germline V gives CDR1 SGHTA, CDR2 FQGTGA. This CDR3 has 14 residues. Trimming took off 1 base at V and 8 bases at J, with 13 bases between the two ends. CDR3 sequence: CASSLIAGTVTQYF. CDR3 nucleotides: TGTGCCAGCAGCTTAATTGCGGGGACGGTTACGCAGTATTTT.

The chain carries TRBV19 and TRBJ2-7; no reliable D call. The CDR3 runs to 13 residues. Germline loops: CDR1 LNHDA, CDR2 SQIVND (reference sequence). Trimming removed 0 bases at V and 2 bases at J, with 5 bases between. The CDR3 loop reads CASSIDLAYEQYF. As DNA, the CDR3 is TGTGCCAGTAGTATAGACCTAGCCTACGAGCAGTACTTC.

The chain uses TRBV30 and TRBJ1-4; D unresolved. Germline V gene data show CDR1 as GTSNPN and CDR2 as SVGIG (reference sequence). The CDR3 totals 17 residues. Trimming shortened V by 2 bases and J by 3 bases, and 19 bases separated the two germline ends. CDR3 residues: CAWSPLEASPANEKLFF. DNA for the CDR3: TGTGCCTGGAGTCCCCTCGAAGCGTCCCCCGCTAATGAAAAACTGTTTTTT.

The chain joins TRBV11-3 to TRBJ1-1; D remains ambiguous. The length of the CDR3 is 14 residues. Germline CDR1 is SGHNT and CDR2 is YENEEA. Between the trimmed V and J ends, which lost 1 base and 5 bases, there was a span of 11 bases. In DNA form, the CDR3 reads TGTGCCAGCAGCTTAGGACCGGACCGTACTGAAGCTTTCTTT. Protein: CASSLGPDRTEAFF.

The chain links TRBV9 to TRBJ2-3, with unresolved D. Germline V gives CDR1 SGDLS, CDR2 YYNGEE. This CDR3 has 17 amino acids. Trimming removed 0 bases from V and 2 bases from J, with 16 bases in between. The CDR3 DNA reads TGTGCCAGCAGCGTAGGCCCCCTACCGATATACACAGATACGCAGTATTTT. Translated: CASSVGPLPIYTDTQYF.

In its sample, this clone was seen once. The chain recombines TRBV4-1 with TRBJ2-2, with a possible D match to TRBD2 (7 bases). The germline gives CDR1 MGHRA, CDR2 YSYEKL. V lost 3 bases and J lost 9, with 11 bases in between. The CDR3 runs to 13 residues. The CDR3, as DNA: TGCGCCAGCAGCCACGGGGGGCCTCGGGAGCTGTTTTTT. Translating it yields CASSHGGPRELFF.

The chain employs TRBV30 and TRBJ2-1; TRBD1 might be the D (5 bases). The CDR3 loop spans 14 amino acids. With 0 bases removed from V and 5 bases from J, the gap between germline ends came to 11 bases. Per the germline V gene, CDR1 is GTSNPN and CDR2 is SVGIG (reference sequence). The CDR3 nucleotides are TGTGCCTGGAGTGTACGAAGACAGCACAATGAGCAGTTCTTC. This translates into CAWSVRRQHNEQFF.

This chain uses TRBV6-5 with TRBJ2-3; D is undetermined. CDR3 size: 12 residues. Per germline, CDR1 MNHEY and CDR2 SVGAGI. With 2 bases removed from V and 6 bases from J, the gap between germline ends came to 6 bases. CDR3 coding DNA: TGTGCCAGCAGTTACGGGTACGATACGCAGTATTTT. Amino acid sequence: CASSYGYDTQYF.